The 10 T cell receptor beta chains below come from one sample, sequenced in a study of T cell responses to AZD1222 COVID-19 vaccine. Libraries were prepared by immunoSEQ multiplex PCR; TCRdb keeps only in-frame clonotypes and omits some of them. The data contain 150,000 to 160,000 clones, around 85% of them singletons. Sequenced material: peripheral blood, taken after recovery from COVID-19. These receptors originate from an adult who had recovered from COVID-19.

The gene calls are TRBV1 and TRBJ2-3; TRBD2 is taken as the D call from the table, unchecked against the DNA. TRBV1 represents a pseudogene. The CDR3 contains 16 residues. CDR3 DNA sequence: TGCACCAGCAGCCAACCCCCCGACTGTTACCCAGATACGCAGTATTTT. Its translation: CTSSQPPDCYPDTQYF.

CDR3 DNA: TGTGCCAGCAGCTTACCACAGGACGCTGAAGCTTTCTTT. Protein sequence: CASSLPQDAEAFF. The chain carries TRBV5-6 and TRBJ1-1; D may be TRBD1 (5 bases). V lost 2 bases and J lost 6, with 11 bases in between. The CDR3 is 13 amino acids. Looked up from germline, CDR1 is SGHDT and CDR2 is YYEEEE.

This chain links TRBV7-9 with TRBJ2-7; D is possibly TRBD2 (6 bases). This CDR3 is built from 12 residues. Germline loops: CDR1 SEHNR, CDR2 FQNEAQ (reference sequence). V gave up 5 bases and J gave up 6 bases, with 11 bases separating them. CDR3 DNA sequence: TGTGCCAGCAGCCCCCGGAGGGGCGAGCAGTACTTC. Its protein product is CASSPRRGEQYF.

This clone was picked up one time. The rearrangement links TRBV7-2 to TRBJ1-1; 8 bases map to TRBD1. The CDR3 has 15 residues. V trimming: 4 bases; J trimming: 7 bases; junction bases outside the gene matches: 11. CDR1 is SGHTA, CDR2 FQGNSA, per germline. This CDR3 is CASSSILTGALEAFF. The CDR3, as DNA: TGTGCCAGCAGCTCCATCTTGACAGGGGCGCTTGAAGCTTTCTTT.

The V gene is TRBV11-2, the J gene TRBJ1-1; D remains ambiguous. Germline V gives CDR1 SGHAT, CDR2 FQNNGV. This CDR3 has 13 residues. V lost 1 base to trimming and J lost 5 bases, with 8 bases between them. CDR3 nucleotides: TGTGCCAGCAGCTTAGCACTCCTTACTGAAGCTTTCTTT. Translating gives CASSLALLTEAFF.

The rearrangement uses TRBV5-1 and TRBJ2-5; 8 bases are a match to TRBD1. Germline-derived CDR1 and CDR2 are SGHRS and YFSETQ. The trim removed 4 bases at V and 5 bases at J, leaving 10 bases unmatched. The CDR3 runs 15 residues. CDR3 loop: CASSPTTGVGETQYF. CDR3 coding DNA: TGCGCCAGCAGCCCGACGACAGGGGTCGGGGAGACCCAGTACTTC.

The chain joins TRBV6-5 to TRBJ2-1; 8 bases are a match to TRBD1. The germline gives CDR1 MNHEY, CDR2 SVGAGI. With V trimmed by 5 bases and J by 7 bases, 10 bases remained unmatched. This CDR3 comprises 15 residues. This CDR3 is CASSPTWTGRNEQFF. CDR3 in DNA: TGTGCCAGCAGTCCTACCTGGACAGGGAGGAATGAGCAGTTCTTC.

The genes are TRBV27 and TRBJ1-1; D remains ambiguous. V was cut by 2 bases and J by 2 bases, with 9 bases left in between. This CDR3 has 14 amino acids. Germline CDR1 is MNHEY and CDR2 is SMNVEV (reference sequence). CDR3 protein: CASSLQVTNTEAFF. CDR3 bases: TGTGCCAGCAGTTTACAAGTTACTAACACTGAAGCTTTCTTT.

The rearrangement uses TRBV7-8 and TRBJ2-3; 7 positions match TRBD1. Trimming cost V 5 bases and J 4 bases; bases outside gene matches: 6. Germline CDR1 and CDR2: SGHVS and FQNEAQ. This CDR3 contains 14 residues. CDR3 sequence (DNA): TGTGCCAGCAGCCCGACAGGGATCGCAGATACGCAGTATTTT. Translated, it gives CASSPTGIADTQYF.

The chain couples TRBV28 to TRBJ2-7, with 9 bases that match TRBD1. Trimming at V came to 6 bases and at J to 2 bases, leaving 8 bases not matched to a gene. This CDR3 is built from 15 residues. Germline V CDR1 and CDR2: MDHEN, SYDVKM. The CDR3 is CASRKPTGGAYEQYF. The CDR3 nucleotides are TGTGCCAGCAGGAAACCGACAGGGGGTGCCTACGAGCAGTACTTC.